What follows are 19 T cell receptor beta chains derived from one specimen sequenced in a study of blood T cell repertoires in COVID-19 (TCRdb year 2020). Receptor amplification or capture employed the immunoSEQ multiplex PCR assay. The table was pulled from immuneACCESS by TCRdb, which kept in-frame rearrangements only. Such tables lose some clones; where checked, under half of the loss comes from unresolved V genes, and the rest has no known cause. The sample table lists roughly 130,000 clones, more than 70% of them with a count of one. The ten largest clones capture about an eighth of the sample. Sequencing input: peripheral blood. All receptors come from a woman aged 25 to 45 who had recovered from COVID-19.

The rearrangement links TRBV11-2 to TRBJ1-1; D may be TRBD1 (6 bases). There are 15 residues in the CDR3. V dropped 6 bases and J dropped 4 bases, with 18 bases sitting between them. Germline V gene lookup returns CDR1 SGHAT and CDR2 FQNNGV. The CDR3 region has the DNA TGTGCCAGCAGTATAGCAAAAGGGGGTATCACTGAAGCTTTCTTT. Translated: CASSIAKGGITEAFF. Supplemented by reference TRBV11-2 and TRBJ1-1, the full variable domain reads EAGVAQSPRYKIIEKRQSVAFWCNPISGHATLYWYQQILGQGPKLLIQFQNNGVVDDSQLPKDRFSAERLKGVDSTLKIQPAKLEDSAVYLCASSIAKGGITEAFFGQGTRLTVV.

The chain carries TRBV20-1 and TRBJ2-1; D is ambiguous. The CDR3 loop spans 11 amino acids. Germline V gives CDR1 DFQATT, CDR2 SNEGSKA (reference sequence). V dropped 6 bases and J dropped 2 bases, with 5 bases sitting between them. CDR3 DNA: TGCAGTGCCCGTCCCTACAATGAGCAGTTCTTC. It is translated as CSARPYNEQFF.

The rearrangement links TRBV5-6 to TRBJ2-5; D is perhaps TRBD2 (5 bases). This CDR3 spans 14 amino acids. The V end lost 0 bases, the J end lost 5 bases, and 11 bases lay between the germline ends. Per the germline V gene, CDR1 is SGHDT and CDR2 is YYEEEE. The CDR3 nucleotides are TGTGCCAGCAGCTTGGGAGGGCGTGGGGAGACCCAGTACTTC. Translating it yields CASSLGGRGETQYF.

The chain links TRBV7-9 to TRBJ1-2; 8 bases agree with TRBD1. The ends lost 4 bases at V and 4 bases at J; junction bases unmatched: 8. The CDR3 sequence is 15 residues long. Germline V gene lookup returns CDR1 SEHNR and CDR2 FQNEAQ (reference sequence). CDR3 in amino acids: CASSSQGAPIYGYTF. The CDR3 DNA reads TGTGCCAGCAGCTCTCAGGGGGCGCCCATCTATGGCTACACCTTC. Full variable domain (missing parts from reference TRBV7-9 and TRBJ1-2): DTGVSQNPRHKITKRGQNVTFRCDPISEHNRLYWYRQTLGQGPEFLTYFQNEAQLEKSRLLSDRFSAERPKGSFSTLEIQRTEQGDSAMYLCASSSQGAPIYGYTFGSGTRLTVV.

The chain links TRBV27 to TRBJ2-2; D is unclear. This CDR3 contains 16 residues. V was trimmed by 6 bases and J by 3 bases, leaving 17 bases between them. Germline CDR1 MNHEY, CDR2 SMNVEV (reference sequence). Written as DNA, the CDR3 is TGTGCCAGCAGACCCGTTCAAGCCCCGGACACCGGGGAGCTGTTTTTT. It translates to CASRPVQAPDTGELFF.

This rearrangement joins TRBV5-1 to TRBJ1-1, with D maybe TRBD1 (5 bases). Trimming stripped 4 bases from V and 7 bases from J, with 8 bases between. The CDR3 is made up of 11 amino acids. Germline V CDR1 and CDR2: SGHRS, YFSETQ. The CDR3 sequence: CASSDGGEAFF. The DNA for the CDR3 is TGCGCCAGCAGCGACGGGGGTGAAGCTTTCTTT.

The chain has TRBV19 and TRBJ1-2; 7 bases agree with TRBD1. V trimming: 1 base; J trimming: 4 bases; junction bases outside the gene matches: 12. The CDR3 is 17 residues long. Germline loops: CDR1 LNHDA, CDR2 SQIVND (reference sequence). The CDR3 DNA reads as TGTGCCAGTAGTATAGTGTGGGACAGCCTGGGCCTCTATGGCTACACCTTC. This codes for CASSIVWDSLGLYGYTF.

The chain uses TRBV2 and TRBJ2-7, with a possible D match to TRBD1 (6 bases). The CDR3 sequence is 11 residues long. The V gene lost 6 bases and the J gene lost 6 bases, with 9 bases spanning the gap. In germline, CDR1 is SNHLY, CDR2 FYNNEI. The CDR3 loop reads CASRTGGEQYF. The CDR3 region has the DNA TGTGCCAGCAGGACAGGCGGCGAGCAGTACTTC.

The J gene is TRBJ2-2, the V gene TRBV7-9; 7 bases are shared with TRBD2. Trimming cost V 5 bases and J 0 bases; bases outside gene matches: 6. The CDR3 spans 16 residues. Looked up from germline, CDR1 is SEHNR and CDR2 is FQNEAQ (reference sequence). In nucleotides, the CDR3 is TGTGCCAGCAGCACATTGACTAGCCCGAACACCGGGGAGCTGTTTTTT. The encoded protein is CASSTLTSPNTGELFF.

V and J are TRBV5-1 and TRBJ1-1; possibly TRBD1 for D (6 bases). The CDR3 spans 14 residues. The V gene lost 0 bases and the J gene lost 1 base, with 7 bases spanning the gap. Germline CDR1 is SGHRS and CDR2 is YFSETQ. The CDR3 DNA sequence: TGCGCCAGCAGCTTGGGACAGGAGAACACTGAAGCTTTCTTT. Protein: CASSLGQENTEAFF.

The chain carries TRBV7-3 and TRBJ2-1, with TRBD2 identical over 11 bases. This CDR3 spans 15 amino acids. Per germline, CDR1 SGHTA and CDR2 FQGTGA. The ends lost 3 bases at V and 4 bases at J; junction bases unmatched: 2. This CDR3 is CASSFSGRAYNEQFF. The CDR3 bases are TGTGCCAGCAGCTTTAGCGGGAGGGCGTACAATGAGCAGTTCTTC.

The chain is built from TRBV13 and TRBJ2-3; 15 nucleotides align to TRBD2. V was clipped by 3 bases and J by 3 bases; unmatched bases: 4. The CDR3 runs 17 residues. Germline V gene sequence: CDR1 PRHDT, CDR2 FYEKMQ (reference sequence). The CDR3 bases are TGTGCCAGCAGCTTTTGGACTAGCGGGGGGGCGACAGATACGCAGTATTTT. This translates into CASSFWTSGGATDTQYF.

The chain links TRBV9 to TRBJ1-1; 9 nucleotides align to TRBD1. The CDR3 spans 16 residues. Germline-derived CDR1 and CDR2 are SGDLS and YYNGEE. V lost 4 bases, J lost 3 bases, and 10 bases stayed unmatched. The CDR3 reads CASSPDWDRVDTEAFF. CDR3 DNA sequence: TGTGCCAGCAGCCCTGACTGGGACAGGGTGGACACTGAAGCTTTCTTT.

The rearrangement links TRBV11-2 to TRBJ1-5, with D possibly being TRBD1 (5 bases). The ends were cut back, 4 bases at V and 0 bases at J, with 13 bases in the middle. Per germline, CDR1 SGHAT and CDR2 FQNNGV. The CDR3 is 16 residues long. In DNA, the CDR3 is TGTGCCAGCAGCTCCGACAGTCTCTATAGCAATCAGCCCCAGCATTTT. Its protein product is CASSSDSLYSNQPQHF.

The chain employs TRBV2 and TRBJ1-2; the D gene is possibly TRBD1 (6 bases). The CDR3 is made up of 17 amino acids. The germline V gene has CDR1 SNHLY and CDR2 FYNNEI. V was clipped by 5 bases and J by 4 bases, with 23 bases between them. CDR3 region: CASSSASTGNKGYGYTF. For the CDR3, the DNA is TGTGCCAGCAGTTCCGCCTCGACAGGAAACAAAGGCTATGGCTACACCTTC.

The chain carries TRBV6-4 and TRBJ1-2, with a tentative D call TRBD1 (6 bases). The ends were cut back, 0 bases at V and 7 bases at J, with 15 bases in the middle. Germline CDR1 MRHNA, CDR2 SNTAGT. The CDR3 has 15 residues. The CDR3 sequence is CASSDSGRGYRGYTF. The CDR3 DNA follows: TGTGCCAGCAGTGACTCAGGCAGGGGATACCGTGGCTACACCTTC.

The chain employs TRBV5-1 and TRBJ2-3; weak D call: TRBD1 (5 bases). The V gene lost 3 bases and the J gene lost 2 bases, with 19 bases spanning the gap. In germline, CDR1 is SGHRS, CDR2 YFSETQ. The CDR3 totals 17 residues. DNA for the CDR3: TGCGCCAGCAGCTCTCTCCAGGGCAATTGGGCCACAGATACGCAGTATTTT. This sequence encodes CASSSLQGNWATDTQYF.

This clone has only one observation. The chain recombines TRBV7-8 with TRBJ2-3; 11 bases are a match to TRBD2. Germline V CDR1 and CDR2: SGHVS, FQNEAQ. The CDR3 runs 15 residues. The J segment lost 3 bases and the V segment lost 3 bases, leaving 2 bases of the junction unmatched. The CDR3, as DNA: TGTGCCAGCAGCTTGGCTAGCGGGGGGACAGATACGCAGTATTTT. Its protein product is CASSLASGGTDTQYF.

Written as DNA, the CDR3 is TGTGCCAGCGGGGAGTCCGGTGGCTACACCTTC. Translating gives CASGESGGYTF. V usage is TRBV6-5 and J usage is TRBJ1-2; D is undetermined. V lost 8 bases and J 7 bases, leaving 11 bases between the germline ends. From germline, CDR1 is MNHEY and CDR2 SVGAGI. The CDR3 is made up of 11 amino acids.